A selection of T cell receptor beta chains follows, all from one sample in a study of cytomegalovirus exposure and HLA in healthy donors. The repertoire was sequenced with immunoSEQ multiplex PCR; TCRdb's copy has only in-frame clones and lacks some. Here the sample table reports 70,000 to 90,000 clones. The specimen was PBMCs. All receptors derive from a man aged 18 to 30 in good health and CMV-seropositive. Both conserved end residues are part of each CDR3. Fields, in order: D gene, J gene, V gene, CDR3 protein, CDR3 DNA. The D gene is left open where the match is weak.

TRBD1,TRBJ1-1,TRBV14,CASSQLRGDVGTEAFF,TGTGCCAGCAGCCAACTCAGGGGGGATGTGGGCACTGAAGCTTTCTTT
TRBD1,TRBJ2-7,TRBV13,CASSLGQGASEQYF,TGTGCCAGCAGCTTAGGACAGGGGGCGAGTGAGCAGTACTTC
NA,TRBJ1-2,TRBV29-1,CSVGGREDYGYTF,TGCAGCGTTGGTGGCAGGGAGGACTATGGCTACACCTTC
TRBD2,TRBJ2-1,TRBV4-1,CASSSGNLYNEQFF,TGCGCCAGCAGTAGCGGGAATCTTTACAATGAGCAGTTCTTC
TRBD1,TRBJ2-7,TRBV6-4,CASSALDRGESYEQYF,TGTGCCAGCAGTGCCTTGGACAGGGGAGAATCCTACGAGCAGTACTTC
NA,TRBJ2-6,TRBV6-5,CASSRKYSGANVLTF,TGTGCCAGCTCCAGAAAATACTCTGGGGCCAACGTCCTGACTTTC
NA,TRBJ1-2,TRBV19,CASMSYGSRERNGYTF,TGTGCCAGTATGTCATACGGGTCCCGGGAACGGAATGGCTACACCTTC
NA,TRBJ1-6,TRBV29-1,CSVADGVNSPLHF,TGCAGCGTCGCCGACGGGGTAAATTCACCCCTCCACTTT
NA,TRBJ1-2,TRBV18,CASSRYLDSDGYTF,TGTGCCAGCTCACGCTACCTCGACTCGGATGGCTACACCTTC
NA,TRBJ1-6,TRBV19,CASSAGPYNSPLHF,TGTGCCAGTAGTGCGGGACCTTATAATTCACCCCTCCACTTT
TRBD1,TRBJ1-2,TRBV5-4,CASSLYRGIDYGYTF,TGTGCCAGCAGCCTCTACAGGGGTATCGACTATGGCTACACCTTC
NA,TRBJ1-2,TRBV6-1,CASSEALFSRNYGYTF,TGTGCCAGCAGTGAAGCGCTTTTTAGCCGTAACTATGGCTACACCTTC
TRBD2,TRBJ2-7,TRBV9,CASSAGGGDYEQYF,TGTGCCAGCAGCGCGGGCGGGGGGGACTACGAGCAGTACTTC
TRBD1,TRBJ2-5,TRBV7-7,CASSPQNLQGRETQYF,TGTGCTAGCAGCCCTCAGAACTTACAGGGGCGGGAGACCCAGTACTTC
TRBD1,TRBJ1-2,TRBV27,CASSTGTGPLGYTF,TGTGCCAGCAGTACCGGGACAGGGCCTTTGGGCTACACCTTC
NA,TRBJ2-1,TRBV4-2,CASSQDMTSTYNEQFF,TGTGCCAGCAGCCAAGATATGACTAGTACATACAATGAGCAGTTCTTC
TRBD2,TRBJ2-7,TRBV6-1,CASRVAGGTYEQYF,TGTGCCAGCAGAGTAGCGGGGGGGACCTACGAGCAGTACTTC
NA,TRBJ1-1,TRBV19,CASSMHRANTEAFF,TGTGCCAGTAGTATGCACAGGGCGAACACTGAAGCTTTCTTT
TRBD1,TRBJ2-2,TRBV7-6,CASSRGTAITGELFF,TGTGCCAGCAGCCGAGGGACAGCCATAACCGGGGAGCTGTTTTTT
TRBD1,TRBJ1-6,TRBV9,CASSAGQGDNSPLHF,TGTGCCAGCAGTGCGGGACAGGGTGATAATTCACCCCTCCACTTT
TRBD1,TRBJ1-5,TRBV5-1,CASSLWDRNQPQHF,TGCGCCAGCAGCTTGTGGGACAGAAATCAGCCCCAGCATTTT
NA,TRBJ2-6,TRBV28,CASSPIEVFGANVLTF,TGTGCCAGCAGCCCCATCGAGGTGTTTGGGGCCAACGTCCTGACTTTC
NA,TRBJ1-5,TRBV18,CASSPYPDQPQHF,TGTGCCAGCTCACCCTACCCCGATCAGCCCCAGCATTTT
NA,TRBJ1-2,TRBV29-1,CSVRAQGLDYGYTF,TGCAGCGTTAGGGCGCAGGGCTTAGACTATGGCTACACCTTC
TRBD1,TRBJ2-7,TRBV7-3,CASSPGQGRSEQYF,TGTGCCAGCAGCCCGGGACAGGGAAGGAGCGAGCAGTACTTC
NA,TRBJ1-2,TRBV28,CASRSPDRYGYTF,TGTGCCAGCAGGTCTCCAGACAGATATGGCTACACCTTC
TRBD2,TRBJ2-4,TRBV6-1,CASSESGRTLNIQYF,TGTGCCAGCAGTGAAAGCGGGAGGACGTTGAACATTCAGTACTTC
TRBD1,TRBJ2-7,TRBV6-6,CASRLGQGASEQYF,TGTGCCAGCAGGCTTGGACAGGGGGCTAGTGAGCAGTACTTC
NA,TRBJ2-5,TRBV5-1,CASSLVQGGQTQYF,TGCGCCAGCAGCTTGGTACAGGGTGGACAGACCCAGTACTTC
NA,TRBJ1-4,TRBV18,CASSPQTGPADPEKLFF,TGTGCCAGCTCACCACAGACAGGCCCTGCGGATCCCGAAAAACTGTTTTTT
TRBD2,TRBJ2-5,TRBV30,CAWNIAGGRETQYF,TGTGCCTGGAATATAGCGGGGGGGAGGGAGACCCAGTACTTC
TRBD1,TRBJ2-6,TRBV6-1,CASSGGQGGANVLTF,TGTGCCAGCAGTGGGGGACAGGGAGGGGCCAACGTCCTGACTTTC
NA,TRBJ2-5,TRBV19,CASRRGLRGDQETQYF,TGTGCCAGTCGGAGGGGGCTGCGGGGGGACCAAGAGACCCAGTACTTC
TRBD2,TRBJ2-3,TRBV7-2,CASSAAGTSGRMSDTQYF,TGTGCCAGCAGCGCAGCCGGGACTAGCGGGAGAATGAGCGATACGCAGTATTTT
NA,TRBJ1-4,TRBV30,CAWSAGSLGFF,TGTGCCTGGAGCGCAGGGTCCCTCGGGTTTTTT
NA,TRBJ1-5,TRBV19,CASSIWGGLHKQPQHF,TGTGCCAGTAGTATATGGGGGGGGCTTCATAAGCAGCCCCAGCATTTT
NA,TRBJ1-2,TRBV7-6,CASSLSPGLGYGYTF,TGTGCCAGCAGCTTAAGCCCAGGGCTGGGCTATGGCTACACCTTC
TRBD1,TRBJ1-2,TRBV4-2,CASSHTGTGASGYTF,TGTGCCAGCAGCCACACCGGGACAGGGGCGAGTGGCTACACCTTC
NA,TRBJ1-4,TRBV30,CAWAPGGWEKLFF,TGTGCCTGGGCCCCGGGGGGCTGGGAAAAACTGTTTTTT
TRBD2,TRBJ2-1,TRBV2,CASSRTSGFYNEQFF,TGTGCCAGCAGTCGGACTAGCGGATTCTACAATGAGCAGTTCTTC
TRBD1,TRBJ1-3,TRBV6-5,CASSSPGTGGGNTIYF,TGTGCCAGCAGTTCCCCCGGGACAGGAGGAGGAAACACCATATATTTT
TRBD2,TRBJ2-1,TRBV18,CASSHWTSGSSYNEQFF,TGTGCCAGCTCTCACTGGACTAGCGGGAGTTCCTACAATGAGCAGTTCTTC
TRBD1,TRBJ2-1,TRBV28,CASRTGGANEQFF,TGTGCCAGCAGAACAGGGGGAGCAAATGAGCAGTTCTTC
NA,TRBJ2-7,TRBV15,CATSRDRVPEQYF,TGTGCCACCAGCAGAGACAGGGTACCCGAGCAGTACTTC
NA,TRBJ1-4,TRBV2,CASRSRQTNEKLFF,TGTGCCAGCAGGTCTAGGCAAACTAATGAAAAACTGTTTTTT
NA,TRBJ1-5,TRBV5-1,CASSLVFNQPQHF,TGCGCCAGCAGCTTGGTCTTCAATCAGCCCCAGCATTTT
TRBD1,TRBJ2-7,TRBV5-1,CASSPDRGREQYF,TGCGCCAGCAGCCCAGACAGGGGGCGGGAGCAGTACTTC
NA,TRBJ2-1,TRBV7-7,CASSLTVYNEQFF,TGTGCTAGCAGCCTTACAGTTTACAATGAGCAGTTCTTC
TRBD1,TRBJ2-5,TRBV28,CASSQPGTGTLQETQYF,TGTGCCAGCAGCCAACCCGGGACAGGGACCCTTCAAGAGACCCAGTACTTC
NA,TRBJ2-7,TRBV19,CASSTSGTLSYEQYF,TGTGCCAGTAGTACTTCCGGGACACTCTCCTACGAGCAGTACTTC
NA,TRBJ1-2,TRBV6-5,CASSYSTDGQGGYTF,TGTGCCAGCAGTTACTCGACGGACGGCCAGGGGGGCTACACCTTC
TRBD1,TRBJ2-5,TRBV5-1,CASSGQGQETQYF,TGCGCCAGCAGCGGACAGGGCCAAGAGACCCAGTACTTC
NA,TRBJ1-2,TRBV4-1,CASSLPSSGGNYGYTF,TGCGCCAGCAGCCTCCCTTCGTCCGGCGGTAACTATGGCTACACCTTC